The present T cell receptor (beta chain) was sequenced within a study of shared clonotypes between healthy human individuals (dated by TCRdb to about 2020). Broadly, across the study: The cohort included a few men and a couple of women between 18 and 49 years of age. For each donor, three plates each were used for CD4 naive and CD4 memory, two plates were used for CD8 naive, and one plate was used for CD8 memory. Between about 0.85 and 9.5 billion PBMCs per donor were obtained by leukapheresis. The study deeply sequenced blood TCR repertoires of about 5 healthy adults to estimate repertoire size and the extent of clonotype sharing between individuals. Different laboratories and diverse techniques were used to prepare libraries and sequence TCR repertoires, to increase sequencing depth and limit assay-specific biases. Broader findings and caveats from the paper: Because the study included only a small number of donors, the genetic and exposure-history diversity represented was limited. Sampling was limited to blood, and TCR repertoires in tissue likely differ from TCR repertoires in blood. Compared with non-shared clonotypes, the clonotypes found in all four sorted-subset donors had higher generation probabilities. Pairwise subsampling indicated that sequencing depth was expected to affect the degree of clonotype sharing among donors. Sharing across a few donors was observed for 4.5% to 6.5% of naive CD4, 3% to 3.5% of naive CD8, 2.3% of memory CD4, and around 0.44% of memory CD8 clonotypes. Even with the large sequencing depth, rarefaction of the sorted-subset datasets indicated that sequencing was incomplete. Naive subsets generally had larger estimated clonotype richness than memory subsets did.

Including the terminal cysteine and phenylalanine, the CDR3 comprises 15 residues. Only CDR3 DNA remains: 45 bases, in frame from the first base. Relative to germline, V is 0 bases shorter and J is 2 bases shorter, with 9 bases between their ends. CDR1 and CDR2 are read off the germline V gene as SGHAT and FQNNGV. This clone was counted once. The antigen it binds to is not known. Per-base quality was not reported, and no clone a single base away is much larger than it. The donors were healthy, HIV-negative adults with no recently reported acute infections or vaccinations. Only Caucasian adults living in Nashville, Tennessee, USA were represented among the donors. Magnetic negative selection was used to enrich CD4+ T cells, after which naive cells were positively selected on CD45RA and the negative fraction became the memory subset. Blood was obtained by leukapheresis, after which PBMCs were separated by Ficoll-Histopaque density gradient centrifugation and cryopreserved in liquid nitrogen vapor phase. Analytical flow cytometry was used to check the purity and quantity of each magnetically sorted T cell population. From each sorted fraction, genomic DNA was isolated and quantified by UV absorbance on a Nanodrop 2000c.

TCR CDR3 regions were amplified from genomic DNA by multiplex PCR using the deep immunoSEQ assay. For each cell subset, the extracted genomic DNA was distributed evenly across all wells of several immunoSEQ 96-well plates, and each plate served as one replicate. For sorted subsets, 200 to 250 ng genomic DNA, equal to approximately 30,000 T cell genomes, was loaded into each replicate PCR. Purified libraries were quantified with a Qubit 3.0 fluorometer, sized on a Bioanalyzer 2100, and re-quantified with the KAPA Library Quantification kit. A separate single-read 150-cycle Illumina NextSeq 550 flow cell was used to sequence each immunoSEQ 96-well plate. The authors processed their data as follows. Because the immunoSEQ output included only junctional sequences and no quality scores, the filtering could not be the same as the filtering used for full-length reads. To assign V/J genes and CDR3, sequences were annotated against IMGT germline references using PyIR, a Python wrapper for IgBLAST v1.9. Reads were removed for weak V/J assignments (E-value above 1e-6), missing CDR3, stop codons, out-of-frame junctions, or ambiguous translated residues. V3J clonotypes were defined as sequences sharing the same inferred V gene, J gene, and CDR3 amino acid sequence. Percentage overlap between repertoires was computed as shared unique clonotypes divided by the size of the smaller repertoire. Repertoire richness was assessed with RTK rarefaction, the Chao1 estimator, and Recon v2.1 estimates of unobserved clonotypes. OLGA was used to compute generation probabilities for all TCRbeta clonotypes that the gDNA method yielded from a few donors. The immuneACCESS repertoire file appears here via TCRdb, limited to in-frame rearrangements. These files lack a portion of the clones; in checked studies, under half of the deficit traces to unresolved V genes, and the cause of the others is not known. From that table come the V and J calls and clone size; the DNA was used to work out D and trimming. The sample includes millions of clones, with 85% to 95% observed a single time. The top ten constitute 0.39% of the sample.

In this chain, TRBV11-2 is recombined with TRBJ2-3, with no confidently assigned D gene. The sequenced material came from naive CD4+ T cells from PBMCs. Explained via the paper, the cell subset or site label denotes: CD45RA+ positively selected. The clonotype originates from a man aged 18 to 30 in good health. Some clones in this sample may be carry-over from other donors' samples. The CDR3 protein sequence reads: CASSLDIGFTDTQYF. Here is the DNA: TGTGCCAGCAGCTTAGATATAGGGTTCACAGATACGCAGTATTTT.